Presented here are 20 T cell receptor beta chains from one specimen sequenced in a study of T-cell reconstitution after alpha-beta-depleted transplantation in children (dated by TCRdb to 2016 to 2017). Preparation of the library involved PCR. Sequencing was performed on an Illumina HiSeq 2500. Molecular barcoding was employed in the preparation of TCR libraries, with unique molecular identifiers being used to normalize TCRbeta repertoire quantification. TCRdb trimmed the raw reads at Q25, called clones with MiXCR and kept productive beta chains. Entries that share a CDR3 protein sequence are merged under the most common genes and DNA. This sample comprises about 830,000 distinct CDR3 sequences, under 20% of them detected only once. The ten largest clones add up to under 6% of the sample. The treatment or condition label on this specimen signifies: allogeneic hematopoietic cell transplantation with graft depleted of TCRalphabeta T cells and CD19 B cells.

The material sequenced was PBMCs, mostly from graft donor cells, taken 360 days after TCRalphabeta/CD19-depleted stem cell transplant. Receptors were obtained from a male patient younger than 18 who had a stem cell transplant for acute lymphoblastic leukemia, so the T cells may come from the graft donor.

This clonotype has ten or more counts. The chain joins TRBV21-1 to TRBJ2-5; the D call TRBD2 from the table was never checked on the DNA. TRBV21-1 counts as a pseudogene. CDR3 size: 16 residues. The CDR3 sequence is CASSKVERAIQETQYF. The CDR3 DNA reads as TGTGCCAGCAGCAAAGTCGAAAGGGCAATTCAAGAGACCCAGTACTTC.

This clonotype was recorded many times. The rearrangement links TRBV5-1 to TRBJ2-1; 11 nucleotides agree with TRBD2. CDR1 and CDR2 from the germline V gene are SGHRS and YFSETQ. The length of the CDR3 is 15 residues. The J segment lost 5 bases and the V segment lost 4 bases, leaving 5 bases of the junction unmatched. The CDR3: CASSILAGENNEQFF. Here the CDR3 DNA reads TGCGCCAGCAGCATACTAGCGGGAGAGAACAATGAGCAGTTCTTC.

The chain recombines TRBV7-9 with TRBJ2-5, with a possible D match to TRBD2 (5 bases). Germline V gene lookup returns CDR1 SEHNR and CDR2 FQNEAQ (reference sequence). V lost 5 bases and J 1 base, leaving 17 bases between the germline ends. CDR3 length: 16 residues. The CDR3 DNA reads TGTGCCAGCAGCCTCGAGGGTGGGAACACCCAAGAGACCCAGTACTTC. This codes for CASSLEGGNTQETQYF. The whole variable domain, remainder taken from reference TRBV7-9 and TRBJ2-5, is DTGVSQNPRHKITKRGQNVTFRCDPISEHNRLYWYRQTLGQGPEFLTYFQNEAQLEKSRLLSDRFSAERPKGSFSTLEIQRTEQGDSAMYLCASSLEGGNTQETQYFGPGTRLLVL.

The gene calls are TRBV27 and TRBJ1-5; D gene unclear. This CDR3 region has 16 residues. Germline CDR1 reads MNHEY; CDR2 reads SMNVEV (reference sequence). Trimming left V 4 bases short and J 2 bases short, with 15 bases between. CDR3 nucleotides: TGTGCCAGCAGTTCCCTGAGAGAGGCGGGCAATCAGCCCCAGCATTTT. Translated: CASSSLREAGNQPQHF.

The CDR3 DNA is TGTGCCAGTAGTAACCAGGGGTACACCGGGGAGCTGTTTTTT. Its protein product is CASSNQGYTGELFF. The chain is built from TRBV19 and TRBJ2-2, with D possibly TRBD1 on 6 matching bases. The germline V gene has CDR1 LNHDA and CDR2 SQIVND (reference sequence). The CDR3 runs to 14 residues. V was shortened by 4 bases and J by 3 bases, with 9 bases between the two germline ends.

The sample holds many counts of this clonotype. The chain combines TRBV12-3 or TRBV12-4 with TRBJ2-7; TRBD1 matches at 11 bases. CDR3 length: 17 residues. The V segment lost 6 bases and the J segment 5 bases; nucleotides outside the gene matches: 15. CDR3 DNA sequence: TGTGCCAGCAGCTCGACCCGGGACAGGGGGATGAGGAACGAGCAGTACTTC. Residues: CASSSTRDRGMRNEQYF.

This clonotype was counted a single time. The rearrangement links TRBV27 to TRBJ2-5, with 10 nucleotides matching TRBD2. The V segment lost 1 base and the J segment 5 bases; nucleotides outside the gene matches: 4. The CDR3 has 15 residues. Per the germline V gene, CDR1 is MNHEY and CDR2 is SMNVEV (reference sequence). CDR3 loop: CASSLWLAGVETQYF. CDR3 nucleotide sequence: TGTGCCAGCAGTTTATGGCTAGCGGGAGTGGAGACCCAGTACTTC.

This clonotype appeared a single time. The CDR3 sequence: CASSPPGRGYNEQFF. The CDR3 DNA follows: TGTGCCAGCAGCCCCCCCGGGAGAGGATACAATGAGCAGTTCTTC. The rearrangement joins TRBV12-3 or TRBV12-4 to TRBJ2-1; TRBD2 might be the D (6 bases). The CDR3 length is 15 residues. Trimming removed 6 bases from V and 4 bases from J, with 16 bases in between.

The chain combines TRBV7-9 with TRBJ2-7, with D possibly called TRBD1 or TRBD2 (6 bases each). The CDR3 runs 16 residues. CDR1 is SEHNR, CDR2 FQNEAQ, per germline (reference sequence). The V end was cut by 1 base, the J end by 3 bases, with 16 bases between. CDR3: CASSLEGGRQNYEQYF. Written as DNA, the CDR3 is TGTGCCAGCAGCTTAGAGGGGGGCCGACAAAACTACGAGCAGTACTTC.

This clonotype was seen ten or more times. The chain couples TRBV29-1 to TRBJ1-2; 11 nucleotides agree with TRBD1. V gave up 6 bases and J gave up 5 bases; unmatched junction bases: 8. Germline V gene sequence: CDR1 SQVTM, CDR2 ANQGSEA. This CDR3 has 14 amino acids. The CDR3 nucleotides are TGCAGCGTCTCGCAAGGACAGGGGGCGTATGGCTACACCTTC. Its translation: CSVSQGQGAYGYTF.

A few counts support this clonotype. The genes are TRBV5-1 and TRBJ2-7; 7 bases match TRBD2. Per the germline V gene, CDR1 is SGHRS and CDR2 is YFSETQ. The CDR3 covers 18 residues. V dropped 4 bases and J dropped 0; count of bases not matched to a gene: 16. CDR3 region: CASSPFSGGSRFSYEQYF. The CDR3 region has the DNA TGCGCCAGCAGCCCTTTTTCGGGAGGTTCTAGGTTCTCCTACGAGCAGTACTTC.

In this sample, this clonotype turned up a few times. V gene TRBV15 combines with J gene TRBJ1-4; TRBD1 matches 7 bases. The CDR3 totals 18 residues. Trimming took 3 bases from V and 8 from J; bases not matched to a gene: 18. Per the germline V gene, CDR1 is LNHNV and CDR2 is YYDKDF (reference sequence). The CDR3 coding sequence is TGTGCCACCAGCAGCCCCCTCGAGAGACAGGGTGAGCGGGAAAAACTGTTTTTT. This encodes CATSSPLERQGEREKLFF.

The chain links TRBV7-3 to TRBJ2-7, with D uncertain. The length of the CDR3 is 13 residues. V was cut by 6 bases and J by 9 bases, with 18 bases left in between. Germline lookup yields CDR1 SGHTA and CDR2 FQGTGA. CDR3 in DNA: TGTGCCAGCAGTGAAGGAATTGAGATGGTGCAGTACTTC. This translates into CASSEGIEMVQYF.

The genes are TRBV14 and TRBJ2-7; D gene ambiguous. Germline CDR1 and CDR2: SGHDN and FVKESK. CDR3 length: 14 amino acids. Trimming stripped 0 bases from V and 3 bases from J, with 9 bases between. Written as DNA, the CDR3 is TGTGCCAGCAGCCAAGACGTCCTGAACTACGAGCAGTACTTC. Translating it yields CASSQDVLNYEQYF.

The J gene is TRBJ1-6, the V gene TRBV30; no reliable D call. The CDR3 has 13 amino acids. Germline CDR1 GTSNPN, CDR2 SVGIG (reference sequence). V shed 1 base and J shed 8 bases, with 9 bases lying between them. CDR3 sequence reads: CAWSGPSHSPLHF. As DNA, the CDR3 is TGTGCCTGGAGTGGACCGTCCCATTCACCCCTCCACTTT.

This clonotype has ten or more counts. V usage is TRBV7-3 and J usage is TRBJ1-1, with D possibly being TRBD1 (5 bases). The CDR3 sequence is 16 residues long. Trimming removed 5 bases from V and 1 base from J, with 17 bases in between. The germline V gene has CDR1 SGHTA and CDR2 FQGTGA. CDR3 nucleotide sequence: TGTGCCAGCAGCCCGGAGGGAAGGGGTTGGAACACTGAAGCTTTCTTT. It translates to CASSPEGRGWNTEAFF.

This clonotype was detected only a few times. V gene TRBV6-2 or TRBV6-3 combines with J gene TRBJ2-1, with TRBD2 matching over 11 bases. The CDR3 loop spans 18 amino acids. The J segment lost 2 bases and the V segment lost 2 bases, leaving 8 bases of the junction unmatched. Germline V gene sequence: CDR1 MNHEY, CDR2 SVGEGT. CDR3 bases: TGTGCCAGCAGTTACCGGACTAGCGGGCCTCTTACCTACAATGAGCAGTTCTTC. Translating gives CASSYRTSGPLTYNEQFF.

The J gene is TRBJ2-1, the V gene TRBV20-1, with 8 bases that match TRBD1. The germline gives CDR1 DFQATT, CDR2 SNEGSKA (reference sequence). The length of the CDR3 is 17 residues. J lost 3 bases, V lost 0 bases, and 10 bases had no gene match. This CDR3 is CSARDPVKQGDYNEQFF. The CDR3 DNA follows: TGCAGTGCTAGAGATCCAGTCAAACAGGGGGACTACAATGAGCAGTTCTTC.

This clonotype was detected a few times. V gene TRBV5-1 combines with J gene TRBJ2-7; 9 positions agree with TRBD1. The CDR3 consists of 15 residues. V gave up 3 bases and J gave up 6 bases; unmatched junction bases: 10. CDR1 SGHRS and CDR2 YFSETQ come from the germline V gene. CDR3 DNA sequence: TGCGCCAGCAGCTCGTTGGGACAGGGCTCGGCCGAGCAGTACTTC. Residues: CASSSLGQGSAEQYF.

The chain employs TRBV12-3 or TRBV12-4 and TRBJ2-7, with D uncertain. This CDR3 spans 14 amino acids. Trimming took off 2 bases at V and 3 bases at J, with 11 bases between the two ends. CDR3 nucleotide sequence: TGTGCCAGCAGTTTACAGGCTACTAACTACGAGCAGTACTTC. Protein product: CASSLQATNYEQYF.